The 12 T cell receptor beta chains below all came from one sample that was sequenced in a study of T-cell memory formation after mild COVID-19. One entry per CDR3 protein, called by TCRdb with MiXCR from the 5' RACE reads. The sample has 110,000 or so distinct CDR3 sequences; 22% are singletons. The sample taken for sequencing was PBMCs or a T cell subset sorted from them (not recorded which). These receptors were collected from a man between 18 and 29 years old who had mild COVID-19 (a few samples of this study predate the infection). Cell type and time point are not known.

This clonotype has just a few counts. CDR3 sequence: CASSFPLRSNEKLFF. For the CDR3, the DNA is TGTGCCAGCAGCTTCCCCCTGCGATCTAATGAAAAACTGTTTTTT. V gene TRBV7-9 combines with J gene TRBJ1-4, with D uncertain. CDR1 is SEHNR and CDR2 is FQNEAQ in the germline V gene (reference sequence). CDR3 length: 15 amino acids. V was shortened by 3 bases and J by 3 bases, with 11 bases between the two germline ends.

The J gene is TRBJ1-2, the V gene TRBV6-6; no definite D call. The CDR3 is 12 residues long. Germline loops: CDR1 MNHNY, CDR2 SVGAGI (reference sequence). Trimming removed 9 bases at V and 8 bases at J, with 16 bases between. This CDR3 reads CASWGVVEGYTF. The CDR3 DNA is TGTGCCAGTTGGGGAGTGGTGGAGGGCTACACCTTC.

This clonotype occurred a few times. V is TRBV4-3 and J is TRBJ2-7, with 7 bases lining up with TRBD1. Germline assignment: CDR1 LGHNA and CDR2 YSLEER. V shed 0 bases and J 0 bases; nucleotides not matched to a gene: 5. This CDR3 is 16 amino acids long. CDR3 residues: CASSQENRDSSYEQYF. The CDR3 DNA follows: TGCGCCAGCAGCCAAGAGAACCGGGACAGCTCCTACGAGCAGTACTTC.

The chain is built from TRBV7-6 and TRBJ1-1; 9 bases fit TRBD1. Trimming cost V 5 bases and J 4 bases; bases outside gene matches: 11. The germline CDR1 and CDR2 sequences are SGHVS and FNYEAQ. CDR3 size: 16 residues. CDR3 in amino acids: CASSLQGAIRTTEAFF. In nucleotides, the CDR3 is TGTGCCAGCAGCCTACAGGGGGCCATTAGGACCACTGAAGCTTTCTTT.

The chain carries TRBV20-1 and TRBJ1-5; D gene unclear. The V end lost 3 bases, the J end lost 11 bases, and 17 bases lay between the germline ends. Germline V gene data show CDR1 as DFQATT and CDR2 as SNEGSKA (reference sequence). This CDR3 contains 13 residues. DNA for the CDR3: TGCAGTGCTAGGATGGAGGACTCGGTAGCCCAGCATTTT. Translated, it gives CSARMEDSVAQHF.

The DNA of the CDR3 is TGTGCCAGCAGTTTATCCGGGGTTTTGGGCTACACCTTC. Encoded protein: CASSLSGVLGYTF. This rearrangement joins TRBV27 to TRBJ1-2; D not certain. CDR1 is MNHEY and CDR2 is SMNVEV in the germline V gene (reference sequence). The CDR3 totals 13 residues. Trimming cost V 0 bases and J 8 bases, with 10 bases left between them.

The chain joins TRBV19 to TRBJ1-2; TRBD1 aligns across 9 bases. This CDR3 has 15 amino acids. Trimming at V came to 9 bases and at J to 1 base, leaving 9 bases not matched to a gene. Germline CDR1 reads LNHDA; CDR2 reads SQIVND (reference sequence). The DNA for the CDR3 is TGTGCCAGCCGGGACAGGGACGCGATTAACTATGGCTACACCTTC. It is translated as CASRDRDAINYGYTF.

The gene calls are TRBV29-1 and TRBJ2-3; D not resolved. V lost 1 base and J lost 3, with 5 bases in between. CDR1 and CDR2 (germline): SQVTM, ANQGSEA. This CDR3 has 12 residues. The CDR3 DNA reads as TGCAGCGTTGAAGGCCGAACAGATACGCAGTATTTT. It codes for CSVEGRTDTQYF.

Only a few counts were recorded for this clonotype. This chain joins TRBV6-6 and TRBJ2-1; TRBD2 matches at 7 bases. Per the germline V gene, CDR1 is MNHNY and CDR2 is SVGAGI (reference sequence). J lost 5 bases, V lost 0 bases, and 4 bases had no gene match. The CDR3 spans 15 residues. The CDR3 nucleotides read TGTGCCAGCAGTTACTCGTATCGGGGGGACAATGAGCAGTTCTTC. Protein product: CASSYSYRGDNEQFF.

The V and J genes are TRBV6-5 and TRBJ2-7; 8 bases fit TRBD1. From germline, CDR1 is MNHEY and CDR2 SVGAGI. The CDR3 loop spans 15 amino acids. V lost 5 bases and J lost 4; bases outside the gene matches: 10. The CDR3 protein is CASSPTPGGSYEQYF. The CDR3 DNA reads TGTGCCAGCAGTCCCACCCCAGGGGGCAGTTACGAGCAGTACTTC.

This CDR3 is CASSPGVPADEAFF. The CDR3 DNA follows: TGTGCCAGCAGTCCAGGGGTCCCCGCCGATGAAGCTTTCTTT. V gene TRBV27 combines with J gene TRBJ1-1; perhaps TRBD1 as D (6 bases). CDR1 and CDR2 from the germline V gene are MNHEY and SMNVEV (reference sequence). This CDR3 has 14 residues. V gave up 5 bases and J gave up 7 bases, with 17 bases separating them.

A note on this clonotype: The DNA is left out, because the CDR3 cannot be placed on it with certainty; the CDR3 is given as TCRdb lists it. The chain recombines TRBV9 with TRBJ2-1; the table's D gene call, TRBD1, was not cross checked with the DNA. Germline CDR1 SGDLS, CDR2 YYNGEE. The CDR3 has 11 residues if both end residues are counted. The CDR3 is CASSVGTGIFF.